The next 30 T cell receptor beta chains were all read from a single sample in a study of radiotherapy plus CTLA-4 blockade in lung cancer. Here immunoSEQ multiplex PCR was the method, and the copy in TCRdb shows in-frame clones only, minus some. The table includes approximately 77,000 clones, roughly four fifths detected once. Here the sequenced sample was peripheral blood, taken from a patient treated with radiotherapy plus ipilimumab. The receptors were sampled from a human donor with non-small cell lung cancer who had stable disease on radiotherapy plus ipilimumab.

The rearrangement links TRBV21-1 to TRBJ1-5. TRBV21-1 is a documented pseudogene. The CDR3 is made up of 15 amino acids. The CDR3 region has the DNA TGTGCCAGCAGCGCCCGGATGGAGGGCCATCAGCCCCAGCATTTT. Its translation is CASSARMEGHQPQHF.

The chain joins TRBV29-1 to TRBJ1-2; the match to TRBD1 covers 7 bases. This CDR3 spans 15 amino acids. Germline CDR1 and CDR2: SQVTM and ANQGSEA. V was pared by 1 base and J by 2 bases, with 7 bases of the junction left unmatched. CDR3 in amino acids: CSVEALGRGNYGYTF. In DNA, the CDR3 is TGCAGCGTTGAAGCTCTCGGCAGGGGGAACTATGGCTACACCTTC.

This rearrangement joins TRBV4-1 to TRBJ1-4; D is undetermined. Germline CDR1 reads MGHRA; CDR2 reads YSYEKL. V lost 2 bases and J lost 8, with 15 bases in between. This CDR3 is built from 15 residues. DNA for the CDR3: TGCGCCAGCAGCCAATGGGAGACCCGCGGAGAAAAACTGTTTTTT. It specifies CASSQWETRGEKLFF.

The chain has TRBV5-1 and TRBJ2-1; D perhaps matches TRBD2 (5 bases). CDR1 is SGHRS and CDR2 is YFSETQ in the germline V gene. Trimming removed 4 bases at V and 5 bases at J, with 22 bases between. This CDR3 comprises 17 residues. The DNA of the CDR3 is TGCGCCAGCAGCCCGGACCTGAGGGAACCCATTAACAATGAGCAGTTCTTC. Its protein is CASSPDLREPINNEQFF.

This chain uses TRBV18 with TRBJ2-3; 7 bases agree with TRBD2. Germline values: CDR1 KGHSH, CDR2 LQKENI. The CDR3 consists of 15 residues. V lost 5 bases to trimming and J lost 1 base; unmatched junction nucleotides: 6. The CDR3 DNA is TGTGCCAGCTCAACCCGACTAGCACGCACAGATACGCAGTATTTT. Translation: CASSTRLARTDTQYF.

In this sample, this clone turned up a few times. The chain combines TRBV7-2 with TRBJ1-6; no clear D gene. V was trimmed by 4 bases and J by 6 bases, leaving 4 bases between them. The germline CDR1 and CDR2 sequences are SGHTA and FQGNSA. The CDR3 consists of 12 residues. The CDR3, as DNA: TGTGCCAGCAGCTCTTCTAATTCACCCCTCCACTTT. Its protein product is CASSSSNSPLHF.

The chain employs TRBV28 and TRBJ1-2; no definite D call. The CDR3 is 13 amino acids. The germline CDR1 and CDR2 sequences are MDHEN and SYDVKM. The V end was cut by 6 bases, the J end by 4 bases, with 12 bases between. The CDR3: CASRGLSGYGYTF. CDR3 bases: TGTGCCAGCAGGGGGTTAAGCGGCTATGGCTACACCTTC.

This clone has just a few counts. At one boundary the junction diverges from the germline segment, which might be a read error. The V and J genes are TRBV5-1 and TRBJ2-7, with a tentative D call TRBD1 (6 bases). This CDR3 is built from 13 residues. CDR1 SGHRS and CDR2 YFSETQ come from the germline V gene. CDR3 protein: CASSAGTLYDQYF. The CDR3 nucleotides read TGCGCCAGCAGCGCCGGGACACTCTACGACCAGTACTTC.

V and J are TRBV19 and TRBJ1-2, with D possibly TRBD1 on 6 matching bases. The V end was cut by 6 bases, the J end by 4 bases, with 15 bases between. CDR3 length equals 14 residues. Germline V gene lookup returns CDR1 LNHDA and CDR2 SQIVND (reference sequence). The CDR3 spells CASSNGQPVYGYTF. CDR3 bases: TGTGCCAGTAGCAATGGACAGCCAGTCTATGGCTACACCTTC.

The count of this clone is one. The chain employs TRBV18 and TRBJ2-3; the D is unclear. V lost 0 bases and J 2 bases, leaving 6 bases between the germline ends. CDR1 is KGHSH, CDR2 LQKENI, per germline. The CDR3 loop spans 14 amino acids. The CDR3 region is CASSPPSPTDTQYF. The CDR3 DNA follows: TGTGCCAGCTCACCACCGAGCCCCACAGATACGCAGTATTTT. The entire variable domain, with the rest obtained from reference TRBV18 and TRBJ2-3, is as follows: NAGVMQNPRHLVRRRGQEARLRCSPMKGHSHVYWYRQLPEEGLKFMVYLQKENIIDESGMPKERFSAEFPKEGPSILRIQQVVRGDSAAYFCASSPPSPTDTQYFGPGTRLTVL.

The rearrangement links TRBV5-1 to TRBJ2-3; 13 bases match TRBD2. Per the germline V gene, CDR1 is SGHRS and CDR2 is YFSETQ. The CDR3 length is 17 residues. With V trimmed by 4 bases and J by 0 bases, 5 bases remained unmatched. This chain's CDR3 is CASSLGTSGVSTDTQYF. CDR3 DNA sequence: TGCGCCAGCAGCCTCGGGACTAGCGGGGTCAGCACAGATACGCAGTATTTT.

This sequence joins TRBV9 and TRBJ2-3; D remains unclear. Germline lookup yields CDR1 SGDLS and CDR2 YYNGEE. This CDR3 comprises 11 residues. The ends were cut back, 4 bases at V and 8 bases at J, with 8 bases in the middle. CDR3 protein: CASSLYSTQYF. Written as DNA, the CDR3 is TGTGCCAGCAGCCTTTATTCTACGCAGTATTTT.

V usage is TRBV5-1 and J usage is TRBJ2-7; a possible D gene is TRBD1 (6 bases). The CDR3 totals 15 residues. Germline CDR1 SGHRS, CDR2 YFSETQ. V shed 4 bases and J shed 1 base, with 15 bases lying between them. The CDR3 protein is CASSIGWDKSYEQYF. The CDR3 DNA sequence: TGCGCCAGCAGCATTGGATGGGACAAATCCTACGAGCAGTACTTC.

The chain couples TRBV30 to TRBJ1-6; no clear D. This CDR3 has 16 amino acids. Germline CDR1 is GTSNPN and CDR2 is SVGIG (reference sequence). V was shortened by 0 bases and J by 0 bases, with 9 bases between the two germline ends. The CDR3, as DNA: TGTGCCTGGAGTGTACTTGGGAGCTCCTATAATTCACCCCTCCACTTT. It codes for CAWSVLGSSYNSPLHF. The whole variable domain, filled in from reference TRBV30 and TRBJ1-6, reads SQTIHQWPATLVQPVGSPLSLECTVEGTSNPNLYWYRQAAGRGLQLLFYSVGIGQISSEVPQNLSASRPQDRQFILSSKKLLLSDSGFYLCAWSVLGSSYNSPLHFGNGTRLTVT.

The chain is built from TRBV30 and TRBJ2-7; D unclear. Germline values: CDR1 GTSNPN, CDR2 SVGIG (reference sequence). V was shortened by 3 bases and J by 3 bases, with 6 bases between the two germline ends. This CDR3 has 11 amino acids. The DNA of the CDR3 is TGTGCCTGGAGCCCCAGCTACGAGCAGTACTTC. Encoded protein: CAWSPSYEQYF.

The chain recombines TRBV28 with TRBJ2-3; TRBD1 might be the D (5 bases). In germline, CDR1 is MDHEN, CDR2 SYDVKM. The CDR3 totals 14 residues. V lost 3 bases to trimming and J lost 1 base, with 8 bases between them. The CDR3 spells CASSLGQGTDTQYF. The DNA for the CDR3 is TGTGCCAGCAGTTTGGGGCAGGGCACAGATACGCAGTATTTT.

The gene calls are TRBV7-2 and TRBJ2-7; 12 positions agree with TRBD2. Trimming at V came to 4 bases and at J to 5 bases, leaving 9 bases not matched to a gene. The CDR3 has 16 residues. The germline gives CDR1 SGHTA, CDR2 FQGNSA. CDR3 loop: CASSSRGLAGFHEQYF. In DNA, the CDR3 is TGTGCCAGCAGCTCCCGGGGACTAGCGGGCTTTCACGAGCAGTACTTC.

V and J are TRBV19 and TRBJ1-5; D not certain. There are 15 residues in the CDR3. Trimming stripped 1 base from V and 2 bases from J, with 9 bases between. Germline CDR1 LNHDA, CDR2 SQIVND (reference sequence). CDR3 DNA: TGTGCCAGTAGTATAGGGAACGCGGGCAATCAGCCCCAGCATTTT. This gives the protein CASSIGNAGNQPQHF.

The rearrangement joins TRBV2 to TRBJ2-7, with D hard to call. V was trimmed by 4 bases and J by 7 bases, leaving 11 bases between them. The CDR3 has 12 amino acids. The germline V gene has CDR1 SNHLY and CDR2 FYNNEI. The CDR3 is CASSVTPAEQYF. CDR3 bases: TGTGCCAGCAGTGTCACCCCGGCTGAGCAGTACTTC.

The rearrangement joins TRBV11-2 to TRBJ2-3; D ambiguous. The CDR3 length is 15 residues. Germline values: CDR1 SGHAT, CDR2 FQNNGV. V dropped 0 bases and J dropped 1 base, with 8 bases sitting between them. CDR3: CASSLDSRGTDTQYF. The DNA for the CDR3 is TGTGCCAGCAGCTTAGATTCCCGGGGCACAGATACGCAGTATTTT.

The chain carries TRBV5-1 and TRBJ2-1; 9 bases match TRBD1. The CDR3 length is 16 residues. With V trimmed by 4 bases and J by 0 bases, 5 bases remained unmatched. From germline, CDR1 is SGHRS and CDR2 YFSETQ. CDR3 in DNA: TGCGCCAGCAGCACCGGGACAGGGAGCTCCTACAATGAGCAGTTCTTC. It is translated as CASSTGTGSSYNEQFF.

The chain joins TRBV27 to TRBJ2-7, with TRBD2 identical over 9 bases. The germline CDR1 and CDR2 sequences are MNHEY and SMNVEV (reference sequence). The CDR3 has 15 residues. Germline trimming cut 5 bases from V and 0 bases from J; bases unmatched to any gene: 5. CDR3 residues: CASSPGLASSYEQYF. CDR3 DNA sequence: TGTGCCAGCAGTCCCGGACTAGCGAGCTCCTACGAGCAGTACTTC.

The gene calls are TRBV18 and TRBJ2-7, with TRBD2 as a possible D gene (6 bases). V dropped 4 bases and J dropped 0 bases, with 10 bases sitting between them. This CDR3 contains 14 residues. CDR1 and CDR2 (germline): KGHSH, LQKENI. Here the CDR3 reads CASSLAALSYEQYF. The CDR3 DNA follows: TGTGCCAGCTCACTAGCGGCACTCTCCTACGAGCAGTACTTC.

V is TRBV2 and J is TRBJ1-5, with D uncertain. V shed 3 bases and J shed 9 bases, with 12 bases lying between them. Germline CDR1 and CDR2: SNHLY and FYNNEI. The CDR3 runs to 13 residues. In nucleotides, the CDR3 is TGTGCCAGCAGTGATGGGGTAGGGCGGCCCCAGCATTTT. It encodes CASSDGVGRPQHF.

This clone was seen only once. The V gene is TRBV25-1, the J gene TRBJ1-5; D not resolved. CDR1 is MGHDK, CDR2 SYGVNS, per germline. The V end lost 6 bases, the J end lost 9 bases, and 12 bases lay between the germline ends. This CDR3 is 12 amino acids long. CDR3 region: CASSPGVGPQHF. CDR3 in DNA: TGTGCCAGCAGCCCAGGAGTGGGGCCCCAGCATTTT. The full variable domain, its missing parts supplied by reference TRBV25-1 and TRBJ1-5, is EADIYQTPRYLVIGTGKKITLECSQTMGHDKMYWYQQDPGMELHLIHYSYGVNSTEKGDLSSESTVSRIRTEHFPLTLESARPSHTSQYLCASSPGVGPQHFGDGTRLSIL.

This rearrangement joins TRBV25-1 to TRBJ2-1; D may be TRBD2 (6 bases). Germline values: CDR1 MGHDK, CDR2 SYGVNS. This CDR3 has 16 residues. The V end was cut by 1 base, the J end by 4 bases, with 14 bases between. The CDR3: CASSEFRGTSYNEQFF. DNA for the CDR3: TGTGCCAGCAGTGAATTTAGAGGGACTTCGTACAATGAGCAGTTCTTC.

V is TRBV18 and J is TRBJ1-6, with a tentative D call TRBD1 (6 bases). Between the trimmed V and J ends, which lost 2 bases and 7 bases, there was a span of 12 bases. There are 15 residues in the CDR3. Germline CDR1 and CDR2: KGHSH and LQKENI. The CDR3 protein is CASSPSPGANSPLHF. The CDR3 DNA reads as TGTGCCAGCTCACCAAGTCCAGGGGCCAATTCACCCCTCCACTTT.

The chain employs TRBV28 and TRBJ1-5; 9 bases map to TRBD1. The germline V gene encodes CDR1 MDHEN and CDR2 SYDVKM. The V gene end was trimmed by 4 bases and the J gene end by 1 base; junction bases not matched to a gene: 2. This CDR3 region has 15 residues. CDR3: CASSSGQGSNQPQHF. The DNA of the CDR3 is TGTGCCAGCAGTTCGGGACAGGGAAGCAATCAGCCCCAGCATTTT.

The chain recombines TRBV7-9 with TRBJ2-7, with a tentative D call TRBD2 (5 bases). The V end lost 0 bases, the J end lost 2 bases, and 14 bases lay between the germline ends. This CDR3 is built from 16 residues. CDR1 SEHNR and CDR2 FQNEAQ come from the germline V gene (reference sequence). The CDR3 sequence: CASSLARDMGPYEQYF. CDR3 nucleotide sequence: TGTGCCAGCAGCTTAGCCCGGGATATGGGTCCCTACGAGCAGTACTTC.

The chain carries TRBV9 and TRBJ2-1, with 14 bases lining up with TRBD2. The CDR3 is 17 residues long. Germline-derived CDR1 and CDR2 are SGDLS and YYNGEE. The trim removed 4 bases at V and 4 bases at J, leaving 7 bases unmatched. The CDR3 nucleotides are TGTGCCAGCAGCCCCGGGACTAGCGGGAGAAAATACAATGAGCAGTTCTTC. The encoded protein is CASSPGTSGRKYNEQFF.